The next 4 T cell receptor beta chains were all read from a single sample in a study of OX40 agonist ivuxolimab in advanced cancers. Repertoires were generated with immunoSEQ multiplex PCR, while TCRdb's copy carries only in-frame clones and drops some. The sample carries 70,000 to 90,000 clones, over 75% recorded once. Sequencing was performed on CD4+ or CD8+ T cells sorted from blood, taken in a trial of the OX40 agonist ivuxolimab. Source of these receptors: an adult with an advanced solid tumor such as melanoma, head and neck, liver or kidney cancer.

The chain recombines TRBV19 with TRBJ2-3; D gene uncertain. The CDR3 runs 15 residues. Germline values: CDR1 LNHDA, CDR2 SQIVND (reference sequence). V dropped 7 bases and J dropped 3 bases, with 17 bases sitting between them. CDR3 DNA sequence: TGTGCCAGTAAGGCCCTTAGCTTCACGACAGATACGCAGTATTTT. This codes for CASKALSFTTDTQYF.

J is TRBJ2-1 and V is TRBV19; D is undetermined. Deletions cut 3 bases from V and 11 bases from J, with 14 bases between. The CDR3 sequence is 13 residues long. The germline V gene has CDR1 LNHDA and CDR2 SQIVND (reference sequence). CDR3 bases: TGTGCCAGTAGTATCACACACCCGGGTCAGCAGTTCTTC. It specifies CASSITHPGQQFF.

J is TRBJ2-7 and V is TRBV28; D assignment may be TRBD1 or TRBD2 (6 bases each). Germline V gene sequence: CDR1 MDHEN, CDR2 SYDVKM. The CDR3 extends over 15 amino acids. Trimming pared 6 bases from V and 4 bases from J, leaving 19 bases between. The CDR3 reads CASSPLWGAGYEQYF. The CDR3, as DNA: TGTGCCAGCAGCCCCCTATGGGGGGCGGGGTACGAGCAGTACTTC.

A remark on this clone: Because it lacks the conserved phenylalanine or tryptophan at the end, this CDR3 is likely a read error. The CDR3 nucleotides read TGCGCCAGCAGCCCCCGGGACAGGGGCACCGGGGAGCTGTTTTCT. As protein: CASSPRDRGTGELFS. The chain links TRBV4-3 to TRBJ2-2; 10 nucleotides match TRBD1. The CDR3 has 15 residues. CDR1 is LGHNA, CDR2 YSLEER, per germline. Trimming cost V 4 bases and J 4 bases; bases outside gene matches: 3.